This TCR beta chain is drawn from a study of blood T cell repertoires in COVID-19. This CDR3 is built from 16 residues. Germline V gives CDR1 LGHDT, CDR2 YNNKEL (reference sequence). Trimming pared 3 bases from V and 2 bases from J, leaving 14 bases between. This table comes from immunoSEQ multiplex PCR, and its TCRdb copy is limited to in-frame clones, with some not included. Among 200,000 to 250,000 clones listed, 89% were seen once. Sequencing was done on a sample of peripheral blood. The chain employs TRBV3-1 (or the pseudogene TRBV3-2) and TRBJ1-3, with D possibly being TRBD1 (6 bases). The clonotype originates from a man between 60 and 75 years old who had recovered from COVID-19. CDR3 sequence: CASSQLDSAPGNTIYF. In DNA form, the CDR3 reads TGTGCCAGCAGCCAGCTGGACAGTGCTCCTGGAAACACCATATATTTT.